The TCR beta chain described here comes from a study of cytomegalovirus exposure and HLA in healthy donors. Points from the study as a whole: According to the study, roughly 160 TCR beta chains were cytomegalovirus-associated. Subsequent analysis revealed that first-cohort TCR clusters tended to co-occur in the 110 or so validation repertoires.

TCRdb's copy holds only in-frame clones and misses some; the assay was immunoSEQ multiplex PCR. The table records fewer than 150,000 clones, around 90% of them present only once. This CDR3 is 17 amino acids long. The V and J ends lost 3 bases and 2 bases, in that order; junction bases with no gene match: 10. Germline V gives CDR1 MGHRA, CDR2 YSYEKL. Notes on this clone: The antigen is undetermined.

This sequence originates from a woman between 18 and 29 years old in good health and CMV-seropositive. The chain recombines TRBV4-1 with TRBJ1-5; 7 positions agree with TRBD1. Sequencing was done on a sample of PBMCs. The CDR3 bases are TGCGCCAGCAGCCATATTACAATCGGACAGGGCAATCAGCCCCAGCATTTT. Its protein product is CASSHITIGQGNQPQHF.